This TCR beta chain stems from a study of T cells in narcolepsy. Method: immunoSEQ multiplex PCR; TCRdb's copy keeps in-frame clones and lacks some. The repertoire holds about 30,000 clones, with around four fifths as singletons. The germline CDR1 and CDR2 sequences are SGHKS and YYEKEE (reference sequence). Trimming removed 4 bases at V and 6 bases at J, with 13 bases between. The CDR3 has 13 residues. The sample taken for sequencing was CD45RA- memory CD4+ T cells from PBMCs. This sequence joins TRBV5-5 and TRBJ1-1, with D possibly being TRBD1 (5 bases). The sequence was obtained from a human donor with narcolepsy. The CDR3 DNA follows: TGTGCCAGCAGCCAAACCAGGGCCCCTGAAGCTTTCTTT. Its protein is CASSQTRAPEAFF.